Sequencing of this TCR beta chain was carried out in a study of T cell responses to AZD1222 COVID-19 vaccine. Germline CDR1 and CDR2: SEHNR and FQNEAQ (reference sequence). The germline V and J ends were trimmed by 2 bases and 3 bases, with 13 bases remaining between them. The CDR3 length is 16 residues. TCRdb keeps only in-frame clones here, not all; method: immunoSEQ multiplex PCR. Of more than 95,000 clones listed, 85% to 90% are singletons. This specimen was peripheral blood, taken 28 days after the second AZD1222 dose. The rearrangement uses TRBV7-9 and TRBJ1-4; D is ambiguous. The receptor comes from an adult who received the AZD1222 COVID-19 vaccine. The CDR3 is CASSLWPTKPNEKLFF. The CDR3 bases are TGTGCCAGCAGCTTATGGCCGACAAAACCTAATGAAAAACTGTTTTTT.